These 29 T cell receptor beta chains originate from one sample sequenced in a study of CD4 T cell repertoires in COVID-19. Some clones are missing from TCRdb's copy, which holds only in-frame ones; the method was immunoSEQ multiplex PCR. Here the sample spans some 71,000 clones, about 83% being singletons. Sample: CD4+ T cells from peripheral blood, taken after recovery from COVID-19. The receptors shown here come from a human donor who had COVID-19.

V is TRBV5-1 and J is TRBJ1-3; 7 bases are shared with TRBD1. The CDR3 covers 14 residues. V lost 7 bases and J lost 0; bases outside the gene matches: 4. Germline V gene lookup returns CDR1 SGHRS and CDR2 YFSETQ. The CDR3 bases are TGCGCCAGCCAACAGGGGTCCTCTGGAAACACCATATATTTT. Protein product: CASQQGSSGNTIYF. The whole variable domain, remainder taken from reference TRBV5-1 and TRBJ1-3, is KAGVTQTPRYLIKTRGQQVTLSCSPISGHRSVSWYQQTPGQGLQFLFEYFSETQRNKGNFPGRFSGRQFSNSRSEMNVSTLELGDSALYLCASQQGSSGNTIYFGEGSWLTVV.

The chain combines TRBV9 with TRBJ2-3, with D possibly being TRBD1 (7 bases). Germline-derived CDR1 and CDR2 are SGDLS and YYNGEE. The V end was cut by 4 bases, the J end by 2 bases, with 17 bases between. The CDR3 sequence is 16 residues long. The DNA for the CDR3 is TGTGCCAGCAGCTCAGAGGGGGGACAGACCACAGATACGCAGTATTTT. Translation gives CASSSEGGQTTDTQYF.

The rearrangement uses TRBV5-1 and TRBJ1-1; the D is unclear. V was trimmed by 0 bases and J by 8 bases, leaving 17 bases between them. Germline CDR1 and CDR2: SGHRS and YFSETQ. The CDR3 totals 15 residues. The chain's CDR3 is CASSLEPVKGGEAFF. The DNA of the CDR3 is TGCGCCAGCAGCTTGGAGCCCGTCAAGGGCGGAGAAGCTTTCTTT.

This chain joins TRBV5-1 and TRBJ1-2; 8 positions match TRBD1. This CDR3 is built from 14 residues. J was trimmed by 4 bases and V by 3 bases; bases with no gene match: 5. Per the germline V gene, CDR1 is SGHRS and CDR2 is YFSETQ. DNA of the CDR3: TGCGCCAGCAGCTCTATAACAGGGGGCTATGGCTACACCTTC. This encodes CASSSITGGYGYTF.

In its sample, this clone was seen once. The J gene is TRBJ2-3, the V gene TRBV28, with 7 bases lining up with TRBD2. With 3 bases clipped from V and 4 bases from J, the junction kept 7 bases outside the gene matches. Germline CDR1 and CDR2: MDHEN and SYDVKM. The CDR3 extends over 15 amino acids. CDR3 amino acids: CASSFQRDGADTQYF. CDR3 sequence (DNA): TGTGCCAGCAGTTTTCAGCGGGACGGGGCAGATACGCAGTATTTT.

V usage is TRBV7-2 and J usage is TRBJ2-7; D remains ambiguous. Trimming took off 1 base at V and 4 bases at J, with 14 bases between the two ends. The CDR3 is 15 residues long. CDR1 is SGHTA and CDR2 is FQGNSA in the germline V gene. The CDR3 bases are TGTGCCAGCAGCTTAGACGGTAGCCAAGGGTACGAGCAGTACTTC. Its protein is CASSLDGSQGYEQYF.

V usage is TRBV19 and J usage is TRBJ2-3; TRBD1 might be the D (5 bases). Germline values: CDR1 LNHDA, CDR2 SQIVND (reference sequence). Trimming pared 5 bases from V and 5 bases from J, leaving 20 bases between. This CDR3 spans 16 amino acids. The CDR3 loop reads CASSELIGRVVDTQYF. CDR3 DNA sequence: TGTGCCAGTAGTGAATTGATTGGCAGGGTGGTAGATACGCAGTATTTT.

The V and J genes are TRBV28 and TRBJ1-4; 8 positions match TRBD1. Per the germline V gene, CDR1 is MDHEN and CDR2 is SYDVKM. V gave up 6 bases and J gave up 4 bases; unmatched junction bases: 7. The CDR3 covers 15 residues. In nucleotides, the CDR3 is TGTGCCAGCAGCCGAGACAGGGGCCTTAATGAAAAACTGTTTTTT. Its protein is CASSRDRGLNEKLFF. Complete variable domain (other parts from reference TRBV28 and TRBJ1-4): DVKVTQSSRYLVKRTGEKVFLECVQDMDHENMFWYRQDPGLGLRLIYFSYDVKMKEKGDIPEGYSVSREKKERFSLILESASTNQTSMYLCASSRDRGLNEKLFFGSGTQLSVL.

The V and J genes are TRBV7-3 and TRBJ2-5, with TRBD1 identical over 10 bases. The CDR3 totals 15 residues. Germline assignment: CDR1 SGHTA and CDR2 FQGTGA. Losses at the gene ends were 5 bases for V and 2 bases for J; bases not matched to a gene: 5. CDR3: CASSLGGQGQETQYF. CDR3 DNA sequence: TGTGCCAGCAGCCTCGGGGGACAGGGGCAAGAGACCCAGTACTTC.

This clone occurred once. The chain joins TRBV27 to TRBJ2-7; D is unclear. The CDR3 is 15 residues long. The ends were cut back, 3 bases at V and 2 bases at J, with 14 bases in the middle. Germline V lookup: CDR1 MNHEY, CDR2 SMNVEV (reference sequence). The CDR3 protein is CASSFHSLAPYEQYF. CDR3 sequence (DNA): TGTGCCAGCAGTTTTCACAGCCTTGCTCCCTACGAGCAGTACTTC.

This chain connects TRBV7-2 to TRBJ1-2; no definite D call. The CDR3 is 15 amino acids. V shed 0 bases and J shed 0 bases, with 8 bases lying between them. The germline CDR1 and CDR2 sequences are SGHTA and FQGNSA. Here the CDR3 reads CASSLARSANYGYTF. DNA of the CDR3: TGTGCCAGCAGCTTAGCTCGTTCAGCTAACTATGGCTACACCTTC.

The chain links TRBV25-1 to TRBJ2-5; unclear D gene. The CDR3 sequence is 13 residues long. Germline V gene lookup returns CDR1 MGHDK and CDR2 SYGVNS. V was clipped by 3 bases and J by 1 base, with 6 bases between them. In nucleotides, the CDR3 is TGTGCCAGCAGTGATGGGGTCCAAGAGACCCAGTACTTC. It translates to CASSDGVQETQYF.

The chain is built from TRBV12-5 and TRBJ1-5; D not certain. The length of the CDR3 is 14 residues. The V gene lost 5 bases and the J gene lost 2 bases, with 10 bases spanning the gap. Germline V CDR1 and CDR2: LGHNT, FRNRAP. The CDR3 DNA is TGTGCTAGTGGTGAGGAGGGTGGCAATCAGCCCCAGCATTTT. Translating it yields CASGEEGGNQPQHF.

This chain joins TRBV5-1 and TRBJ2-5; 8 positions match TRBD1. The CDR3 has 14 amino acids. CDR1 is SGHRS and CDR2 is YFSETQ in the germline V gene. Trimming took 2 bases from V and 4 from J; bases not matched to a gene: 4. CDR3 protein: CASSFGRGLETQYF. CDR3 coding DNA: TGCGCCAGCAGCTTCGGCAGGGGGCTAGAGACCCAGTACTTC. Drawing the rest from reference TRBV5-1 and TRBJ2-5, the complete variable domain is KAGVTQTPRYLIKTRGQQVTLSCSPISGHRSVSWYQQTPGQGLQFLFEYFSETQRNKGNFPGRFSGRQFSNSRSEMNVSTLELGDSALYLCASSFGRGLETQYFGPGTRLLVL.

The rearrangement links TRBV29-1 to TRBJ2-5; 10 bases agree with TRBD1. V shed 7 bases and J 5 bases; nucleotides not matched to a gene: 10. CDR1 and CDR2 (germline): SQVTM, ANQGSEA. CDR3 length: 14 residues. The CDR3, as DNA: TGCAGCGGACGGGACAGGGGTCGGCGGGAGACCCAGTACTTC. As protein: CSGRDRGRRETQYF.

V gene TRBV6-5 combines with J gene TRBJ1-1; D is possibly TRBD1 (5 bases). In germline, CDR1 is MNHEY, CDR2 SVGAGI. The V and J ends lost 7 bases and 10 bases respectively, with 16 bases between them. The CDR3 runs to 12 residues. CDR3 region: CASTDTYGGAFF. The CDR3 DNA reads as TGTGCCAGCACCGATACCTACGGGGGAGCTTTCTTT.

CDR3 coding DNA: TGTGCCAGCAGCTTCGCGAGACAGGGGGCCGGCGAGCAGTACTTC. It specifies CASSFARQGAGEQYF. The chain is built from TRBV14 and TRBJ2-7; 10 bases are a match to TRBD1. J gave up 6 bases and V 5 bases, and 10 bases lay outside the gene matches. Germline CDR1 SGHDN, CDR2 FVKESK. The CDR3 has 15 residues.

The chain couples TRBV19 to TRBJ1-5; no definite D call. The V end was cut by 3 bases, the J end by 1 base, with 7 bases between. The CDR3 runs to 14 residues. The germline V gene encodes CDR1 LNHDA and CDR2 SQIVND (reference sequence). DNA for the CDR3: TGTGCCAGTAGTATGGCAGCAAGCAATCAGCCCCAGCATTTT. It specifies CASSMAASNQPQHF.

The rearrangement uses TRBV6-6 and TRBJ1-2; the D is unclear. The CDR3 totals 13 residues. Germline CDR1 is MNHNY and CDR2 is SVGAGI (reference sequence). V dropped 6 bases and J dropped 2 bases, with 10 bases sitting between them. Here the CDR3 DNA reads TGTGCCAGCAGCCTCACAATCAACTATGGCTACACCTTC. It specifies CASSLTINYGYTF.

The rearrangement links TRBV4-2 to TRBJ2-3; D may match TRBD1 or TRBD2 (5 bases each). Trimming shortened V by 0 bases and J by 2 bases, and 21 bases separated the two germline ends. The germline V gene has CDR1 LGHNA and CDR2 YNFKEQ. The CDR3 length is 19 residues. CDR3 sequence: CASSQEPAGAGRTTDTQYF. The CDR3 region has the DNA TGTGCCAGCAGCCAAGAACCGGCCGGGGCAGGCCGAACCACAGATACGCAGTATTTT.

This clone was recorded once. The chain combines TRBV7-6 with TRBJ2-2; the match to TRBD1 covers 7 bases. V lost 1 base to trimming and J lost 0 bases; unmatched junction nucleotides: 5. From germline, CDR1 is SGHVS and CDR2 FNYEAQ. There are 17 residues in the CDR3. DNA for the CDR3: TGTGCCAGCAGCTTAGGAAGGGGACAGACGAACACCGGGGAGCTGTTTTTT. It codes for CASSLGRGQTNTGELFF. The complete variable domain, with remaining parts taken from reference TRBV7-6 and TRBJ2-2, reads GAGVSQSPRYKVTKRGQDVALRCDPISGHVSLYWYRQALGQGPEFLTYFNYEAQQDKSGLPNDRFSAERPEGSISTLTIQRTEQRDSAMYRCASSLGRGQTNTGELFFGEGSRLTVL.

The chain is built from TRBV6-6 and TRBJ1-6; 8 nucleotides agree with TRBD1. This CDR3 is 16 amino acids long. The V gene end was trimmed by 0 bases and the J gene end by 10 bases; junction bases not matched to a gene: 8. The V gene's germline CDR1 is MNHNY and CDR2 SVGAGI (reference sequence). The CDR3 bases are TGTGCCAGCAGTTACTCGCCTGAGACAGGGGAATCACCCCTCCACTTT. Translation gives CASSYSPETGESPLHF.

J is TRBJ2-3 and V is TRBV6-5, with 10 positions matching TRBD1. The germline CDR1 and CDR2 sequences are MNHEY and SVGAGI. The junction had 7 bases not matched to a gene; V was cut back by 6 bases and J by 4 bases. The CDR3 consists of 15 residues. CDR3 sequence (DNA): TGTGCCAGCAGCCCCGGGACAGGGGTCCCAGATACGCAGTATTTT. This sequence encodes CASSPGTGVPDTQYF.

The chain has TRBV5-1 and TRBJ2-1, with D maybe TRBD2 (6 bases). The CDR3 length is 11 residues. The ends were cut back, 4 bases at V and 9 bases at J, with 8 bases in the middle. Germline CDR1 reads SGHRS; CDR2 reads YFSETQ. The CDR3 DNA reads TGCGCCAGCAGCGCGGGGTTTGAGCAGTTCTTC. Its protein product is CASSAGFEQFF. The complete variable domain, with remaining parts taken from reference TRBV5-1 and TRBJ2-1, reads KAGVTQTPRYLIKTRGQQVTLSCSPISGHRSVSWYQQTPGQGLQFLFEYFSETQRNKGNFPGRFSGRQFSNSRSEMNVSTLELGDSALYLCASSAGFEQFFGPGTRLTVL.

This clone was seen a few times. The gene calls are TRBV5-4 and TRBJ2-1; perhaps TRBD2 as D (7 bases). The germline V gene has CDR1 SGHNT and CDR2 YYREEE (reference sequence). The CDR3 extends over 17 amino acids. V was trimmed by 0 bases and J by 4 bases, leaving 17 bases between them. In DNA, the CDR3 is TGTGCCAGCAGCTTGGGAGGGGGGGCGTCGTCTTACAATGAGCAGTTCTTC. This sequence encodes CASSLGGGASSYNEQFF.

The chain carries TRBV5-4 and TRBJ2-3, with D unresolved. Germline loops: CDR1 SGHNT, CDR2 YYREEE (reference sequence). CDR3 length: 13 amino acids. Trimming removed 4 bases from V and 4 bases from J, with 10 bases in between. The CDR3 loop reads CASSLPTPDTQYF. CDR3 nucleotide sequence: TGTGCCAGCAGCCTGCCGACCCCAGATACGCAGTATTTT.

The genes are TRBV2 and TRBJ2-2; D may be TRBD2 (5 bases). The germline V gene has CDR1 SNHLY and CDR2 FYNNEI. The CDR3 runs 15 residues. The V end was cut by 6 bases, the J end by 2 bases, with 13 bases between. The CDR3 region is CASSTLRTNTGELFF. CDR3 coding DNA: TGTGCCAGCAGCACGTTAAGGACTAACACCGGGGAGCTGTTTTTT. Drawing the rest from reference TRBV2 and TRBJ2-2, the complete variable domain is EPEVTQTPSHQVTQMGQEVILRCVPISNHLYFYWYRQILGQKVEFLVSFYNNEISEKSEIFDDQFSVERPDGSNFTLKIRSTKLEDSAMYFCASSTLRTNTGELFFGEGSRLTVL.

The J gene is TRBJ2-3, the V gene TRBV6-5; D is undetermined. The CDR3 spans 15 residues. V gave up 4 bases and J gave up 2 bases, with 13 bases separating them. Looked up from germline, CDR1 is MNHEY and CDR2 is SVGAGI. CDR3 region: CASSLTYSNTDTQYF. As DNA, the CDR3 is TGTGCCAGCAGTTTGACCTATAGTAACACAGATACGCAGTATTTT.

The chain recombines TRBV7-2 with TRBJ2-1; TRBD2 aligns across 12 bases. Germline V gene lookup returns CDR1 SGHTA and CDR2 FQGNSA. The CDR3 runs 17 residues. The V and J ends lost 0 bases and 6 bases, in that order; junction bases with no gene match: 6. This CDR3 reads CASSLASRLAGANEQFF. The CDR3 nucleotides read TGTGCCAGCAGCTTAGCATCTCGACTAGCGGGGGCCAATGAGCAGTTCTTC.